The 13 T cell receptor beta chains below come from one sample, sequenced in a study of cytomegalovirus exposure and HLA in healthy donors. This PCR relied on a set of 60 Vbeta primers and 13 Jbeta primers. Some clones are missing from TCRdb's copy, which holds only in-frame ones; the method was immunoSEQ multiplex PCR. The sample lists around 300,000 clones; 65% to 85% were seen once. The source material was PBMCs. These receptors all come from a female donor in good health and CMV-seronegative.

The chain is built from TRBV4-2 and TRBJ2-2; D is possibly TRBD1 (5 bases). The CDR3 has 13 residues. Germline V gives CDR1 LGHNA, CDR2 YNFKEQ. V was shortened by 1 base and J by 5 bases, with 5 bases between the two germline ends. The CDR3 spells CASSQGTTGELFF. The CDR3 DNA sequence: TGTGCCAGCAGCCAAGGGACAACCGGGGAGCTGTTTTTT.

Only a few counts were recorded for this clone. The chain links TRBV27 to TRBJ1-5; D is unresolved. This CDR3 has 14 amino acids. The V end lost 5 bases, the J end lost 6 bases, and 14 bases lay between the germline ends. Looked up from germline, CDR1 is MNHEY and CDR2 is SMNVEV (reference sequence). DNA for the CDR3: TGTGCCAGCAGTCCCTCCCCTACGGGTCAGCCCCAGCATTTT. The encoded protein is CASSPSPTGQPQHF.

This clone was seen a few times. The gene calls are TRBV25-1 and TRBJ2-6; D gene uncertain. V shed 4 bases and J shed 4 bases, with 11 bases lying between them. The CDR3 consists of 15 residues. The germline CDR1 and CDR2 sequences are MGHDK and SYGVNS. The CDR3 bases are TGTGCCAGCAGTGGAGCTATCGCCGGGGCCAACGTCCTGACTTTC. It is translated as CASSGAIAGANVLTF.

Concerning this clone itself: Other DNA sequences within the sample encode an identical CDR3. This chain connects TRBV11-3 to TRBJ1-1; D unresolved. Per the germline V gene, CDR1 is SGHNT and CDR2 is YENEEA. The CDR3 length is 14 residues. V dropped 4 bases and J dropped 1 base, with 10 bases sitting between them. The CDR3 DNA reads TGTGCCAGCAGCTCACTCACAGCGAACACTGAAGCTTTCTTT. Protein sequence: CASSSLTANTEAFF.

The V call is TRBV2, the J call TRBJ2-3, with TRBD1 identical over 7 bases. This CDR3 spans 16 amino acids. Trimming cost V 4 bases and J 6 bases; bases outside gene matches: 13. Per germline, CDR1 SNHLY and CDR2 FYNNEI. CDR3 residues: CASSGNRGGSWDTQYF. The DNA of the CDR3 is TGTGCCAGCAGTGGAAACAGGGGTGGCTCCTGGGATACGCAGTATTTT. Based on the CDR3 plus reference TRBV2 and TRBJ2-3, the full variable domain is EPEVTQTPSHQVTQMGQEVILRCVPISNHLYFYWYRQILGQKVEFLVSFYNNEISEKSEIFDDQFSVERPDGSNFTLKIRSTKLEDSAMYFCASSGNRGGSWDTQYFGPGTRLTVL.

The rearrangement uses TRBV25-1 and TRBJ2-1; 9 bases are shared with TRBD1. J lost 7 bases, V lost 4 bases, and 11 bases had no gene match. The CDR3 contains 16 residues. Germline loops: CDR1 MGHDK, CDR2 SYGVNS. CDR3 nucleotide sequence: TGTGCCAGCAGTGCTACCGGGACAGGGTGGAGGAATGAGCAGTTCTTC. Translating gives CASSATGTGWRNEQFF.

The chain links TRBV9 to TRBJ2-6; TRBD2 is a possible D gene (5 bases). V lost 2 bases and J 0 bases, leaving 6 bases between the germline ends. The CDR3 spans 15 residues. Germline CDR1 reads SGDLS; CDR2 reads YYNGEE. CDR3 protein: CASSVGSSGANVLTF. CDR3 in DNA: TGTGCCAGCAGCGTGGGGAGCTCTGGGGCCAACGTCCTGACTTTC.

The chain carries TRBV4-1 and TRBJ1-4, with a tentative D call TRBD1 (5 bases). The ends were cut back, 1 base at V and 7 bases at J, with 16 bases in the middle. This CDR3 comprises 16 residues. The germline V gene has CDR1 MGHRA and CDR2 YSYEKL. The CDR3: CASSQGGGGGPEKLFF. The CDR3 DNA follows: TGCGCCAGCAGCCAAGGGGGTGGGGGGGGTCCTGAAAAACTGTTTTTT.

This chain connects TRBV28 to TRBJ1-1; D not resolved. Trimming cost V 5 bases and J 1 base, with 5 bases left between them. CDR1 is MDHEN, CDR2 SYDVKM, per germline. This CDR3 spans 12 amino acids. The CDR3 sequence: CASSHWNTEAFF. The CDR3 DNA sequence: TGTGCCAGCAGTCATTGGAACACTGAAGCTTTCTTT.

Only a few counts were recorded for this clone. The rearrangement joins TRBV9 to TRBJ2-2, with 13 bases lining up with TRBD2. CDR1 is SGDLS, CDR2 YYNGEE, per germline. V trimming: 0 bases; J trimming: 7 bases; junction bases outside the gene matches: 9. This CDR3 region has 18 residues. The CDR3 coding sequence is TGTGCCAGCAGCGTAGCTACTAGCGGGAGGGCCGGTGGCGGGGAGCTGTTTTTT. Its translation: CASSVATSGRAGGGELFF.

Comment on this clone: The sample contains more than one DNA sequence encoding this CDR3. The chain carries TRBV6-5 and TRBJ2-3; no definite D call. V lost 6 bases and J lost 2, with 6 bases in between. Looked up from germline, CDR1 is MNHEY and CDR2 is SVGAGI. The CDR3 extends over 12 amino acids. The CDR3: CASRSSTDTQYF. In DNA form, the CDR3 reads TGTGCCAGCAGATCTTCCACAGATACGCAGTATTTT.

V is TRBV2 and J is TRBJ2-7; D is uncertain. The germline V and J ends were trimmed by 0 bases and 2 bases, with 14 bases remaining between them. CDR3 size: 16 residues. Germline V gives CDR1 SNHLY, CDR2 FYNNEI. CDR3 loop: CASSEAKNSRPYEQYF. In DNA form, the CDR3 reads TGTGCCAGCAGTGAAGCTAAGAACAGCCGACCCTACGAGCAGTACTTC.

The rearrangement uses TRBV29-1 and TRBJ1-5; 10 positions agree with TRBD1. The CDR3 is 14 amino acids. Germline V gene lookup returns CDR1 SQVTM and CDR2 ANQGSEA. J was trimmed by 5 bases and V by 4 bases; bases with no gene match: 5. The CDR3 DNA reads as TGCAGCGTTGGAGGGACAGGGGTTGATCAGCCCCAGCATTTT. Protein product: CSVGGTGVDQPQHF.